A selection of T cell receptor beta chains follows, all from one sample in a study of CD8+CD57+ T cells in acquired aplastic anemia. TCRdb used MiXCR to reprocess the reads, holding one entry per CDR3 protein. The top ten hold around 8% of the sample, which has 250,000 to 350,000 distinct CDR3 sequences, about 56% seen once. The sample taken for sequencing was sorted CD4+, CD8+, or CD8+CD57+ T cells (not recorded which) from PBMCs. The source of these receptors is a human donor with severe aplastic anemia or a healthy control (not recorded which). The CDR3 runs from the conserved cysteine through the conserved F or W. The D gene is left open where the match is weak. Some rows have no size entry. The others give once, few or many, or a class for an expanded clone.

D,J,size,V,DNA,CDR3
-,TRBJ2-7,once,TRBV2,TGTGCCAGCAGTGAAAGGGGCCCCACCCCCCACGAGCAGTACTTC,CASSERGPTPHEQYF
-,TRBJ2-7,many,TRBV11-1,TGTGCCAGCAGCTTATGGAAGACAGTTCAGTACTTC,CASSLWKTVQYF
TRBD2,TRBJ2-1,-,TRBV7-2,TGTGCCAGCAGCTTAGGAGGGACTACCCACAATGAGCAGTTCTTC,CASSLGGTTHNEQFF
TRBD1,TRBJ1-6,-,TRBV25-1,TGTGCCAGCAGAGACAGGGGGAGACATTCACCCCTCCACTTT,CASRDRGRHSPLHF
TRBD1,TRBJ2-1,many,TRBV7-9,TGTGCCAGCAGCACCGGGACAGGAATGAACAATGAGCAGTTCTTC,CASSTGTGMNNEQFF
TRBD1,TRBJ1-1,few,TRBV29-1,TGCAGCGGCGAGGGACAGACAAACACTGAAGCTTTCTTT,CSGEGQTNTEAFF
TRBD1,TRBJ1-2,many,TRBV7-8,TGTGCCAGCAGCTCGGACAGGGTGGGCGGCTACACCTTC,CASSSDRVGGYTF
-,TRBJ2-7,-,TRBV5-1,TGCGCCAGCAGCCCCCCCGGGTTGGGTTCCTACGAGCAGTACTTC,CASSPPGLGSYEQYF
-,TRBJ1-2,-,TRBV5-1,TGCGCCAGCAGCTTGGGAGCGGCAGGGGATTATTATGGCTACACCTTC,CASSLGAAGDYYGYTF
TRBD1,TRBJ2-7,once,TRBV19,TGTGCCAGTAGTATACACCCGGGACAGGGCTACGAGCAGTACTTC,CASSIHPGQGYEQYF
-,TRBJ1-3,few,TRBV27,TGTGCCAGCAGTACCTCCTGGAAGGGCGACACCATATATTTT,CASSTSWKGDTIYF
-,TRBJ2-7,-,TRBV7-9,TGTGCCAGCAACCCATTCCCGACTGGAGAGCAGTACTTC,CASNPFPTGEQYF
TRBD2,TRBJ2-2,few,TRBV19,TGTGCCAGTAGTATCGATCGAACTAGCGTGGCCGGGGAGCTGTTTTTT,CASSIDRTSVAGELFF
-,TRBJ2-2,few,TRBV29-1,TGCAGCGTTGTCTGGGGCACCGGGGAGCTGTTTTTT,CSVVWGTGELFF
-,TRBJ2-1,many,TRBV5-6,TGTGCCAGCAGCTTGGGGGGCCTAGTGTCCAATGAGCAGTTCTTC,CASSLGGLVSNEQFF
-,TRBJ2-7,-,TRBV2,TGTGCCAGCAGTGAGGGGCAGACCTACGAGCAGTACTTC,CASSEGQTYEQYF
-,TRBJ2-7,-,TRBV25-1,TGTGCCAGCAGTGATAAAGGGGTCTACGAGCAGTACTTC,CASSDKGVYEQYF